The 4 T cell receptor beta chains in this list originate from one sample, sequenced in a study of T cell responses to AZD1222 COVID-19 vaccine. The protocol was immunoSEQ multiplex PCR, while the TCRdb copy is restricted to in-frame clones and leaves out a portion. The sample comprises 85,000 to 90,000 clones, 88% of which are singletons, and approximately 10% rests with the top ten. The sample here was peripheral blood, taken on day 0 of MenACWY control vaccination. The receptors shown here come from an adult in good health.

DNA for the CDR3: TGTGCCTGCCACGAGGGCAGGGCCAATCAGCCCCAGCATTTT. It is translated as CACHEGRANQPQHF. V usage is TRBV30 and J usage is TRBJ1-5, with D possibly matching TRBD1 (5 bases). The CDR3 loop spans 14 amino acids. Germline V lookup: CDR1 GTSNPN, CDR2 SVGIG (reference sequence). With 6 bases removed from V and 3 bases from J, the gap between germline ends came to 15 bases. The full variable domain, its missing parts supplied by reference TRBV30 and TRBJ1-5, is SQTIHQWPATLVQPVGSPLSLECTVEGTSNPNLYWYRQAAGRGLQLLFYSVGIGQISSEVPQNLSASRPQDRQFILSSKKLLLSDSGFYLCACHEGRANQPQHFGDGTRLSIL.

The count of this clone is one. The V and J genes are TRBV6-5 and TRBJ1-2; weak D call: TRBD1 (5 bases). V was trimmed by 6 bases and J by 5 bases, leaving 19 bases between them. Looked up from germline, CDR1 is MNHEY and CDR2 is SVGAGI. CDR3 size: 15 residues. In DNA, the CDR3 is TGTGCCAGCAGCTTATTACGGGACGGCGATTATGGCTACACCTTC. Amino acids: CASSLLRDGDYGYTF.

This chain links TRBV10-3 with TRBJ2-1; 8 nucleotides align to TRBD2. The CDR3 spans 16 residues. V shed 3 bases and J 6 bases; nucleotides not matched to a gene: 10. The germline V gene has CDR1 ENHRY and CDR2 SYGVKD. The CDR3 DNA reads TGTGCCATCAGTGACTACGACACGGGGGGGCGCAATGAGCAGTTCTTC. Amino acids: CAISDYDTGGRNEQFF.

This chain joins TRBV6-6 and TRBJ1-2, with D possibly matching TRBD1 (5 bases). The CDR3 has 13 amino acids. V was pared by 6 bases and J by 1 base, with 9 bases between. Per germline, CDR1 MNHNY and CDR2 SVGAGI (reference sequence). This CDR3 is CASSQDNNYGYTF. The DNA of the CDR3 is TGTGCCAGCAGCCAGGACAATAACTATGGCTACACCTTC.